This TCR beta chain was identified in a study of T-cell memory formation after mild COVID-19. A single record per CDR3 protein comes from TCRdb applying MiXCR to the 5' RACE reads. The sample shows some 110,000 distinct CDR3 sequences, 9.5% to 15% of them seen only once. At least ten counts were recorded for this clonotype. This CDR3 region has 13 residues. Germline CDR1 reads LGHNA; CDR2 reads YNFKEQ. V dropped 4 bases and J dropped 4 bases, with 11 bases sitting between them. This rearrangement joins TRBV4-2 to TRBJ2-7; unclear D gene. Specimen: PBMCs or a T cell subset sorted from them (not recorded which). The sequence was obtained from an adult woman who had mild COVID-19 (a few samples of this study predate the infection). Cell type and time point are not known. CDR3 bases: TGTGCCAGCAGCCCTAGTGAGGTTTACGAGCAGTACTTC. It codes for CASSPSEVYEQYF.